This is a list of T cell receptor beta chains from one sample in a study of monozygotic twins with inflammatory bowel disease. One entry per CDR3 protein, without DNA, is what TCRdb gives after re-calling the 5' RACE reads. This sample's table reports 400,000 to 500,000 distinct CDR3 sequences. The sample was blood. The source is a human donor with ulcerative colitis or Crohn's disease, or a healthy co-twin of an affected twin (not recorded which). Each CDR3 is given with its conserved first and last residue.

TRBJ1-1	TRBV20-1	CSAREYENTEAFF
TRBJ2-1	TRBV5-4	CASSLDGGMDNEQFF
TRBJ2-7	TRBV30	CAWFDRGAYEQYF
TRBJ2-5	TRBV10-3	CAISERGWETQYF
TRBJ2-7	TRBV7-8	CASSLGQLGLARAEQYF
TRBJ1-2	TRBV25-1	CASSGAPPGDYGYTF
TRBJ1-1	TRBV7-6	CASSLLAGDMNTEAFF
TRBJ2-7	TRBV30	CAWSVHSYEQYF
TRBJ1-2	TRBV20-1	CSGSDRRRHYGYTF
TRBJ1-1	TRBV9	CASSAGTGQGNTEAFF
TRBJ2-1	TRBV10-3	CAISTGTSGYNEQFF
TRBJ1-1	TRBV11-2	CASSLGVRGPKNTEAFF
TRBJ2-5	TRBV6-1	CASSGGQRGTQETQYF
TRBJ2-7	TRBV5-4	CASSLRTGYRGEQYF
TRBJ1-6	TRBV27	CASNPTQGSNSPLHF
TRBJ1-4	TRBV5-1	CASSLGGVREKLFF
TRBJ2-7	TRBV3-1	CASSRAYEQYF
TRBJ2-7	TRBV29-1	CSVAGLADYEQYF
TRBJ2-1	TRBV7-2	CASSLPRGQGASSYNEQFF
TRBJ2-5	TRBV5-1	CASSLVVGVEETQYF
TRBJ2-7	TRBV20-1	CSAPDRGTYEQYF
TRBJ1-6	TRBV12-3/TRBV12-4	CASSLQGYNSPLHF
TRBJ2-1	TRBV20-1	CSARRPAGRYNEQFF
TRBJ2-5	TRBV20-1	CSAANQETQYF
TRBJ2-7	TRBV5-1	CASSFEGQAYEQYF
TRBJ2-3	TRBV7-2	CASLDIGTDTQYF
TRBJ1-6	TRBV5-4	CASSLRVDNSPLHF
TRBJ2-3	TRBV11-2	CASSSQRGLTDTQYF
TRBJ1-4	TRBV30	CAWSVLQKLFF
TRBJ2-2	TRBV20-1	CSAPGGSANTGELFF
TRBJ1-4	TRBV20-1	CSARAQGGQLFF
TRBJ1-5	TRBV2	CASGNSQPQHF
TRBJ2-2	TRBV5-5	CASSWGWRGQGNTGELFF
TRBJ2-7	TRBV7-2	CASSLAARQGAFEQYF
TRBJ1-1	TRBV12-3/TRBV12-4	CASSFQGAEAFF
TRBJ1-5	TRBV5-5	CASTLGAGNQPQHF
TRBJ1-1	TRBV29-1	CSASKGPVNTEAFF
TRBJ1-1	TRBV5-5	CASSLDRAGTEAFF
TRBJ2-7	TRBV27	CASSPDTSVHEQYF
TRBJ2-7	TRBV5-5	CASSQGTHYEQYF
TRBJ2-3	TRBV5-1	CASSLWSSGRTDTQYF
TRBJ2-7	TRBV20-1	CSARKGQGDYEQYF
TRBJ2-4	TRBV7-2	CASSQVAGERNMQYF
TRBJ2-7	TRBV5-1	CASSLVTGGGQPYEQYF
TRBJ2-5	TRBV14	CASSQAGAVIQETQYF
TRBJ2-1	TRBV20-1	CSARDNAGYNEQFF
TRBJ1-5	TRBV2	CASSERSGLAGYSNQPQHF
TRBJ2-1	TRBV29-1	CSVGGAVNEQFF
TRBJ1-5	TRBV4-1	CASSQDLGWNNQPQHF